This TCR beta chain was identified during a study of OX40 agonist ivuxolimab in advanced cancers. Background on the study: Partial responses occurred in Three dose-escalation patients, one with hepatocellular carcinoma and two with cutaneous melanoma.

The germline CDR1 and CDR2 sequences are LGHNA and YNFKEQ. The CDR3 length is 14 residues. V lost 2 bases and J lost 5, with 12 bases in between. In the case of this clone: The antigen is not known.

Measured with immunoSEQ multiplex PCR; TCRdb has only the in-frame clones, and not every one. The sample lists approximately 69,000 clones, roughly 83% occurring once. General study findings and limits: In a subset of nonresponders, normalized T-cell clonal expansion was also low.

The chain employs TRBV4-2 and TRBJ1-1; no definite D call. The material was CD4+ or CD8+ T cells sorted from blood, obtained in a trial of the OX40 agonist ivuxolimab. The clonotype comes from an adult with an advanced solid tumor such as melanoma, head and neck, liver or kidney cancer. CDR3: CASSQRVRETEAFF. The CDR3 nucleotides are TGTGCCAGCAGCCAAAGGGTAAGGGAAACTGAAGCTTTCTTT.